The 23 T cell receptor beta chains below come from one sample, sequenced in a study of vaccination effects on CD4 cells after COVID-19. Method: immunoSEQ multiplex PCR; TCRdb's copy keeps in-frame clones and lacks some. The table lists roughly 45,000 clones, 55% to 85% of them singletons. These receptors are not linked to any known antigen. Isolating CD4+ T cells followed 9 to 11 days of culture. The cohort was immunized with two doses of either the BNT162b2 or mRNA-1273 vaccine. This sample comprised CD4+ T cells from PBMCs cultured without peptide, obtained after COVID-19 vaccination. These receptors were obtained from a human donor who received a COVID-19 vaccine.

The V call is TRBV7-8, the J call TRBJ2-7; tentatively, D is TRBD1 (5 bases). V lost 2 bases, J lost 1 base, and 21 bases lay in between. Germline loops: CDR1 SGHVS, CDR2 FQNEAQ. The CDR3 consists of 18 residues. Here the CDR3 DNA reads TGTGCCAGCAGCTTATTCCCCAAAGGTGTCCAGGGTTCCTACGAGCAGTACTTC. It codes for CASSLFPKGVQGSYEQYF.

Written as DNA, the CDR3 is TGCGCCAGCAGCTACGGACAGGAAGGCGAAAAACTGTTTTTT. This encodes CASSYGQEGEKLFF. The chain joins TRBV5-1 to TRBJ1-4; TRBD1 aligns across 7 bases. This CDR3 has 14 amino acids. Germline V CDR1 and CDR2: SGHRS, YFSETQ. Losses at the gene ends were 3 bases for V and 8 bases for J; bases not matched to a gene: 7.

The J gene is TRBJ2-5, the V gene TRBV18; 10 nucleotides line up with TRBD2. V gave up 6 bases and J gave up 2 bases; unmatched junction bases: 9. Germline assignment: CDR1 KGHSH and CDR2 LQKENI. The CDR3 has 16 residues. The CDR3 nucleotides are TGTGCCAGCTCGCTACTAGCGGGGACGATTCAAGAGACCCAGTACTTC. Translation: CASSLLAGTIQETQYF. The variable domain in full, completed from reference TRBV18 and TRBJ2-5, reads NAGVMQNPRHLVRRRGQEARLRCSPMKGHSHVYWYRQLPEEGLKFMVYLQKENIIDESGMPKERFSAEFPKEGPSILRIQQVVRGDSAAYFCASSLLAGTIQETQYFGPGTRLLVL.

This clone has only one observation. V gene TRBV5-5 combines with J gene TRBJ2-5; no firm D call. The CDR3 extends over 12 amino acids. The V gene's germline CDR1 is SGHKS and CDR2 YYEKEE (reference sequence). Trimming cost V 5 bases and J 1 base, with 6 bases left between them. The CDR3 DNA reads TGTGCCAGCAGGGTCCCCCAAGAGACCCAGTACTTC. This encodes CASRVPQETQYF. Combining the CDR3 with reference TRBV5-5 and TRBJ2-5 gives the whole variable domain DAGVTQSPTHLIKTRGQQVTLRCSPISGHKSVSWYQQVLGQGPQFIFQYYEKEERGRGNFPDRFSARQFPNYSSELNVNALLLGDSALYLCASRVPQETQYFGPGTRLLVL.

This clone was detected once. V usage is TRBV29-1 and J usage is TRBJ1-5; D is uncertain. The CDR3 is 12 residues long. Trimming stripped 4 bases from V and 7 bases from J, with 11 bases between. CDR1 SQVTM and CDR2 ANQGSEA come from the germline V gene. The CDR3 region is CSVGNELQPQHF. The CDR3 bases are TGCAGCGTTGGTAATGAGTTACAGCCCCAGCATTTT.

In its sample, this clone was seen a few times. V and J are TRBV28 and TRBJ2-2; 7 positions match TRBD1. This CDR3 comprises 16 residues. Looked up from germline, CDR1 is MDHEN and CDR2 is SYDVKM. J gave up 0 bases and V 6 bases, and 7 bases lay outside the gene matches. The CDR3 is CASSRRQGTNTGELFF. The CDR3 coding sequence is TGTGCCAGCAGCCGCAGACAGGGAACGAACACCGGGGAGCTGTTTTTT.

This clone was detected a few times. The chain joins TRBV18 to TRBJ1-4; D remains unclear. This CDR3 has 16 residues. Trimming removed 6 bases at V and 0 bases at J, with 14 bases between. From germline, CDR1 is KGHSH and CDR2 LQKENI. CDR3 sequence reads: CASSRTGYPTNEKLFF. In DNA, the CDR3 is TGTGCCAGCTCCCGAACGGGATACCCAACTAATGAAAAACTGTTTTTT.

This chain links TRBV6-5 with TRBJ2-1; 10 nucleotides agree with TRBD2. The CDR3 has 15 amino acids. Looked up from germline, CDR1 is MNHEY and CDR2 is SVGAGI. J lost 7 bases, V lost 10 bases, and 13 bases had no gene match. The CDR3 DNA sequence: TGTGCCATCTATCTGGGGCTAGCGGGAGCAAATGAGCAGTTCTTC. This sequence encodes CAIYLGLAGANEQFF.

The V and J genes are TRBV18 and TRBJ2-5, with D possibly TRBD2 on 6 matching bases. This CDR3 is 14 amino acids long. Looked up from germline, CDR1 is KGHSH and CDR2 is LQKENI. The ends were cut back, 0 bases at V and 5 bases at J, with 10 bases in the middle. DNA for the CDR3: TGTGCCAGCTCACCACCGGGAGGCGTGGAGACCCAGTACTTC. Translated, it gives CASSPPGGVETQYF.

In this sample, this clone turned up once. The rearrangement uses TRBV5-1 and TRBJ2-2; D tentatively reads TRBD1 or TRBD2 (6 bases each). V lost 1 base and J lost 4, with 14 bases in between. The CDR3 runs 16 residues. CDR1 and CDR2 (germline): SGHRS, YFSETQ. In nucleotides, the CDR3 is TGCGCCAGCAGCTTGTCCCGGGGGCCGACCACCGGGGAGCTGTTTTTT. This translates into CASSLSRGPTTGELFF.

This clone was counted many times. The chain employs TRBV6-5 and TRBJ1-1; tentatively, D is TRBD1 (6 bases). V dropped 2 bases and J dropped 5 bases, with 15 bases sitting between them. CDR1 is MNHEY, CDR2 SVGAGI, per germline. This CDR3 is built from 15 residues. CDR3 amino acids: CASSYKGQGMTEAFF. The DNA of the CDR3 is TGTGCCAGCAGTTACAAGGGACAAGGTATGACTGAAGCTTTCTTT.

This chain connects TRBV5-1 to TRBJ2-1; D is perhaps TRBD2 (7 bases). The CDR3 covers 15 residues. Trimming stripped 0 bases from V and 2 bases from J, with 9 bases between. CDR1 is SGHRS, CDR2 YFSETQ, per germline. The CDR3 loop is CASSLGEGAYNEQFF. CDR3 in DNA: TGCGCCAGCAGCTTGGGGGAGGGGGCCTACAATGAGCAGTTCTTC. Combining the CDR3 with reference TRBV5-1 and TRBJ2-1 gives the whole variable domain KAGVTQTPRYLIKTRGQQVTLSCSPISGHRSVSWYQQTPGQGLQFLFEYFSETQRNKGNFPGRFSGRQFSNSRSEMNVSTLELGDSALYLCASSLGEGAYNEQFFGPGTRLTVL.

This chain joins TRBV10-2 and TRBJ2-3, with D possibly being TRBD1 (5 bases). Trimming cost V 5 bases and J 5 bases, with 8 bases left between them. In germline, CDR1 is WSHSY, CDR2 SAAADI. The CDR3 covers 12 residues. This CDR3 reads CASSQGGDTQYF. The CDR3 DNA is TGCGCCAGCAGTCAGGGTGGAGATACGCAGTATTTT.

The rearrangement links TRBV15 to TRBJ1-1; 9 positions agree with TRBD1. This CDR3 comprises 16 residues. Losses at the gene ends were 4 bases for V and 3 bases for J; bases not matched to a gene: 9. Germline values: CDR1 LNHNV, CDR2 YYDKDF (reference sequence). CDR3 sequence reads: CATSIGIQGADTEAFF. CDR3 DNA: TGTGCCACCAGCATAGGAATACAGGGGGCTGACACTGAAGCTTTCTTT.

The rearrangement joins TRBV20-1 to TRBJ2-7; 9 bases fit TRBD2. Per the germline V gene, CDR1 is DFQATT and CDR2 is SNEGSKA (reference sequence). V was clipped by 3 bases and J by 3 bases; unmatched bases: 6. This CDR3 comprises 14 residues. In DNA form, the CDR3 reads TGCAGTGCTAGTGTGACTAGCGGAAGCTACGAGCAGTACTTC. It translates to CSASVTSGSYEQYF.

A few counts support this clone. V is TRBV9 and J is TRBJ2-1; no firm D call. The germline V gene has CDR1 SGDLS and CDR2 YYNGEE. Trimming removed 1 base from V and 8 bases from J, with 13 bases in between. The CDR3 sequence is 14 residues long. The CDR3 sequence: CASSVTQLVHEQFF. The CDR3 nucleotides read TGTGCCAGCAGCGTAACACAACTGGTGCATGAGCAGTTCTTC. Complete variable domain (other parts from reference TRBV9 and TRBJ2-1): DSGVTQTPKHLITATGQRVTLRCSPRSGDLSVYWYQQSLDQGLQFLIQYYNGEERAKGNILERFSAQQFPDLHSELNLSSLELGDSALYFCASSVTQLVHEQFFGPGTRLTVL.

This clone was found once. This rearrangement joins TRBV7-8 to TRBJ2-7; D remains ambiguous. V was cut by 2 bases and J by 5 bases, with 7 bases left in between. The CDR3 covers 12 residues. The germline V gene has CDR1 SGHVS and CDR2 FQNEAQ. This CDR3 is CASSLNLHEQYF. CDR3 sequence (DNA): TGTGCCAGCAGCTTAAATCTCCACGAGCAGTACTTC. The full variable domain, with the rest looked up from reference TRBV7-8 and TRBJ2-7, is GAGVSQSPRYKVAKRGQDVALRCDPISGHVSLFWYQQALGQGPEFLTYFQNEAQLDKSGLPSDRFFAERPEGSVSTLKIQRTQQEDSAVYLCASSLNLHEQYFGPGTRLTVT.

The J gene is TRBJ2-3, the V gene TRBV4-2; D might be TRBD2 (5 bases). Germline CDR1 and CDR2: LGHNA and YNFKEQ. V was clipped by 2 bases and J by 6 bases, with 15 bases between them. The CDR3 sequence is 15 residues long. This CDR3 reads CASSQSTTTRDTQYF. The CDR3 DNA reads as TGTGCCAGCAGCCAATCAACGACTACACGGGATACGCAGTATTTT.

This clone was seen a handful of times. The V and J genes are TRBV9 and TRBJ2-5; 12 bases fit TRBD1. CDR3 length: 19 amino acids. V lost 0 bases and J lost 5; bases outside the gene matches: 14. Germline V gene data show CDR1 as SGDLS and CDR2 as YYNGEE. CDR3 nucleotide sequence: TGTGCCAGCAGCGTAGAACTCCCGAGGGGGGACAGGGGGCATGAGACCCAGTACTTC. Its protein product is CASSVELPRGDRGHETQYF.

The rearrangement links TRBV24-1 to TRBJ2-3, with 8 bases identical to TRBD1. Germline V gene data show CDR1 as KGHDR and CDR2 as SFDVKD. The CDR3 sequence is 13 residues long. Trimming at V came to 9 bases and at J to 0 bases, leaving 1 base not matched to a gene. This CDR3 reads CATQGASTDTQYF. The CDR3 nucleotides are TGTGCCACCCAGGGGGCTAGCACAGATACGCAGTATTTT.

The chain carries TRBV11-2 and TRBJ2-5; D not certain. CDR1 is SGHAT, CDR2 FQNNGV, per germline. V was clipped by 5 bases and J by 0 bases, with 7 bases between them. This CDR3 comprises 13 residues. The CDR3 DNA sequence: TGTGCCAGCAGCATAGGGTACCAAGAGACCCAGTACTTC. The encoded protein is CASSIGYQETQYF.

CDR3 residues: CASSLALAIKTDTQYF. The CDR3 region has the DNA TGTGCCAGCAGCTTGGCACTAGCTATTAAGACAGATACGCAGTATTTT. This rearrangement joins TRBV5-4 to TRBJ2-3, with D tentatively TRBD2 (6 bases). V lost 0 bases to trimming and J lost 3 bases, with 14 bases between them. Germline loops: CDR1 SGHNT, CDR2 YYREEE (reference sequence). The CDR3 sequence is 16 residues long.

This CDR3 reads CASSPHREANEKLFF. CDR3 nucleotide sequence: TGTGCCAGCAGTCCCCACAGGGAAGCTAATGAAAAACTGTTTTTT. V usage is TRBV6-2 or TRBV6-3 and J usage is TRBJ1-4, with D perhaps TRBD1 (6 bases). This CDR3 contains 15 residues. Germline V gene data show CDR1 as MNHEY and CDR2 as SVGEGT. V lost 5 bases to trimming and J lost 3 bases, with 13 bases between them.